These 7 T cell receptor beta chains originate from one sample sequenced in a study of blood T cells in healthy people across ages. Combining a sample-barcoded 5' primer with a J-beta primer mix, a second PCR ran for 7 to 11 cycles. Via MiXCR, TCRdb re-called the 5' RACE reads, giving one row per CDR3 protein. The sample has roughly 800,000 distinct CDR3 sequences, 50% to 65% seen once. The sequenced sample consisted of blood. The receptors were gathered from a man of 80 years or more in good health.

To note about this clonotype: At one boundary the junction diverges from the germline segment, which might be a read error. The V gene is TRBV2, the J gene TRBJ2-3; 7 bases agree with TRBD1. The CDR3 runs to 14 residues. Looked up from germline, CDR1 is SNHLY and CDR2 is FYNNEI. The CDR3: CASTRDRSTDAQYF. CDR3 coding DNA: TGTGCCAGCACTAGGGACAGAAGCACAGATGCGCAGTATTTT.

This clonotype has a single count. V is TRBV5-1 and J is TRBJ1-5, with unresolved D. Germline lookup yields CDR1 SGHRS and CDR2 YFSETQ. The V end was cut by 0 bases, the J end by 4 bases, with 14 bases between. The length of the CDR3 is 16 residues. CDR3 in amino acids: CASSLGSAEANQPQHF. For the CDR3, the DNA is TGCGCCAGCAGCTTGGGCTCCGCAGAAGCAAATCAGCCCCAGCATTTT.

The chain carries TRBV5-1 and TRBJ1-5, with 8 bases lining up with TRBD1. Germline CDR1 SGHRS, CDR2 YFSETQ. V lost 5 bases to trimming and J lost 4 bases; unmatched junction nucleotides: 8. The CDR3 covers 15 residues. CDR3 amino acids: CASSIGTGLNQPQHF. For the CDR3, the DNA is TGCGCCAGCAGTATCGGGACAGGCCTTAATCAGCCCCAGCATTTT.

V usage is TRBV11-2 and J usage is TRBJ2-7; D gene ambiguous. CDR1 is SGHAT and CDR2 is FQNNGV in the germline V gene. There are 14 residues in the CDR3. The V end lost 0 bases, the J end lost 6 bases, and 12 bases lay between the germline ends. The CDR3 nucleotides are TGTGCCAGCAGCTTAGACCCTGTCCTGGGCGAGCAGTACTTC. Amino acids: CASSLDPVLGEQYF.

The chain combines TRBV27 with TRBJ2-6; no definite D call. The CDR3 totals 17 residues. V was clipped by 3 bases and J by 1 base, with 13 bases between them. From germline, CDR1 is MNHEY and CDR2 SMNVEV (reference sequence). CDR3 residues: CASSFNGRGSGANVLTF. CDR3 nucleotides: TGTGCCAGCAGTTTTAACGGCCGTGGGTCTGGGGCCAACGTCCTGACTTTC.

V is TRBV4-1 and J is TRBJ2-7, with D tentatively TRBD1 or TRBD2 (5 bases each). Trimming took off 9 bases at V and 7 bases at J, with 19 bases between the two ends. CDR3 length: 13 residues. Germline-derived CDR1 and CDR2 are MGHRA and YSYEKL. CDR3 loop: CASRGTRGNEQYF. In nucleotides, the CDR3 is TGCGCCAGTAGAGGGACCAGAGGGAATGAGCAGTACTTC.

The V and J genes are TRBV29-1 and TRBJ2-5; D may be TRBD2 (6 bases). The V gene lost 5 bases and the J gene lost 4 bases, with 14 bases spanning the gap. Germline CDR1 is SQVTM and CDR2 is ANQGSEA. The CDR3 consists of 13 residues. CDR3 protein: CSVSIGGSETQYF. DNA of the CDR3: TGCAGCGTTTCGATTGGGGGGTCAGAGACCCAGTACTTC.